Listed below are T cell receptor beta chains from one sample, sequenced in a study of T cell responses to AZD1222 COVID-19 vaccine. The data were produced by immunoSEQ multiplex PCR, yet TCRdb's version contains in-frame clones alone and is incomplete. The sample yields approximately 100,000 clones, around 93% seen once. Here the sequenced sample was peripheral blood, taken on day 0 of AZD1222 vaccination. All receptors come from an adult in good health. Each CDR3 is given with its conserved first and last residue. D genes are given only for firm matches. A clone size is listed for some rows: how often the clone was seen (once, few, many), or a class if it is expanded.

D: TRBD1
size: NA
V: TRBV5-4
J: TRBJ2-2
CDR3: CASSFRTGNTGELFF
DNA: TGTGCCAGCAGCTTTCGGACAGGGAACACCGGGGAGCTGTTTTTT

D: TRBD1
size: NA
V: TRBV30
J: TRBJ2-7
CDR3: CAWSPSGTGGFEQYF
DNA: TGTGCCTGGAGCCCCTCCGGGACAGGGGGCTTCGAGCAGTACTTC

D: NA
size: NA
V: TRBV19
J: TRBJ2-7
CDR3: CASSIRGYEQYF
DNA: TGTGCCAGTAGTATCAGGGGCTACGAGCAGTACTTC

D: NA
size: once
V: TRBV29-1
J: TRBJ2-4
CDR3: CSVEGGSNIQYF
DNA: TGCAGCGTTGAGGGGGGTTCGAACATTCAGTACTTC

D: NA
size: once
V: TRBV7-9
J: TRBJ2-3
CDR3: CASSFIQSLTDTQYF
DNA: TGTGCCAGCAGCTTCATCCAGAGTCTCACAGATACGCAGTATTTT

D: NA
size: once
V: TRBV6-5
J: TRBJ1-1
CDR3: CASSLWTNTEAFF
DNA: TGTGCCAGCAGTTTGTGGACGAACACTGAAGCTTTCTTT

D: TRBD1
size: NA
V: TRBV9
J: TRBJ2-2
CDR3: CASSVGQGAGELFF
DNA: TGTGCCAGCAGCGTAGGACAGGGCGCCGGGGAGCTGTTTTTT

D: NA
size: few
V: TRBV6-1
J: TRBJ1-2
CDR3: CASSEGTRGNYGYTF
DNA: TGTGCCAGCAGTGAAGGGACCAGGGGCAACTATGGCTACACCTTC

D: NA
size: NA
V: TRBV30
J: TRBJ2-5
CDR3: CAWGPSGTQETQYF
DNA: TGTGCCTGGGGCCCGTCGGGGACCCAAGAGACCCAGTACTTC

D: NA
size: NA
V: TRBV15
J: TRBJ2-7
CDR3: CATSTGWGEQYF
DNA: TGTGCCACCAGCACCGGGTGGGGGGAGCAGTACTTC

D: NA
size: NA
V: TRBV4-3
J: TRBJ1-2
CDR3: CASSQQQGPGRTF
DNA: TGCGCCAGCAGCCAACAACAGGGACCCGGGCGGACCTTC

D: TRBD1
size: NA
V: TRBV4-2
J: TRBJ1-2
CDR3: CASSQGTGDGYTF
DNA: TGTGCCAGCAGCCAAGGGACAGGGGATGGCTACACCTTC

D: NA
size: NA
V: TRBV30
J: TRBJ2-2
CDR3: CAWAGFNTGELFF
DNA: TGTGCCTGGGCGGGATTTAACACCGGGGAGCTGTTTTTT

D: NA
size: NA
V: TRBV7-2
J: TRBJ2-7
CDR3: CASSPSPGPYEQYF
DNA: TGTGCCAGCAGCCCATCACCGGGACCCTACGAGCAGTACTTC

D: NA
size: NA
V: TRBV5-1
J: TRBJ2-2
CDR3: CASNPSDNTGELFF
DNA: TGCGCCAGCAACCCTAGCGATAACACCGGGGAGCTGTTTTTT

D: NA
size: few
V: TRBV7-9
J: TRBJ1-5
CDR3: CASSLPGSQPQHF
DNA: TGTGCCAGCAGCTTACCAGGGAGTCAGCCCCAGCATTTT

D: TRBD1
size: NA
V: TRBV9
J: TRBJ2-3
CDR3: CASTERQGVTDTQYF
DNA: TGTGCCAGCACGGAGAGACAGGGGGTCACAGATACGCAGTATTTT

D: TRBD2
size: NA
V: TRBV6-2/TRBV6-3
J: TRBJ2-5
CDR3: CASGLAGGGFGETQYF
DNA: TGTGCCAGCGGCCTAGCGGGGGGAGGATTTGGAGAGACCCAGTACTTC

D: NA
size: NA
V: TRBV19
J: TRBJ1-1
CDR3: CASSPSSGLTTEAFF
DNA: TGTGCCAGTAGCCCCTCGTCAGGGCTAACGACTGAAGCTTTCTTT

D: NA
size: NA
V: TRBV11-1
J: TRBJ2-1
CDR3: CASSRTVSYNEQFF
DNA: TGTGCCAGCTCCCGGACGGTGTCCTACAATGAGCAGTTCTTC

D: TRBD1
size: once
V: TRBV19
J: TRBJ1-5
CDR3: CASSGDRVHNQPQHF
DNA: TGTGCCAGTTCCGGGGACAGGGTACACAATCAGCCCCAGCATTTT

D: TRBD1
size: NA
V: TRBV5-1
J: TRBJ2-4
CDR3: CASSFGDRGYLAKNIQYF
DNA: TGCGCCAGCAGCTTCGGGGACAGGGGATATCTAGCCAAAAACATTCAGTACTTC

D: TRBD1
size: NA
V: TRBV19
J: TRBJ2-1
CDR3: CASSFGTGVNEQFF
DNA: TGTGCCAGTAGTTTCGGGACAGGGGTGAATGAGCAGTTCTTC

D: TRBD1
size: NA
V: TRBV7-6
J: TRBJ1-3
CDR3: CASSPWTGGDTIYF
DNA: TGTGCCAGCAGCCCTTGGACAGGGGGGGACACCATATATTTT

D: NA
size: NA
V: TRBV15
J: TRBJ1-2
CDR3: CATSSLVALDYGYTF
DNA: TGTGCCACCAGCAGTCTCGTGGCTTTGGACTATGGCTACACCTTC

D: NA
size: NA
V: TRBV13
J: TRBJ1-3
CDR3: CASNRAYTGNTIYF
DNA: TGTGCCAGCAACAGGGCATACACTGGAAACACCATATATTTT